Each of the 28 T cell receptor beta chains below was sequenced from the same sample in a study of blood T cell repertoires in COVID-19 (dated by TCRdb to about 2020). Preparation of the library involved the immunoSEQ multiplex PCR assay. TCRdb holds this immuneACCESS table with in-frame rearrangements only. Some clones are missing; in checked studies, unresolved V genes explain under half, and the rest has no known cause. Within this sample are about 400,000 clones, with roughly 87% of them counted one time only. Jointly, the top ten make up under 2.5% of the sample. The source material was PBMCs or T cells enriched from blood (not recorded which). These TCRs come from a woman in her late teens or twenties with acute COVID-19.

V is TRBV12-3 or TRBV12-4 and J is TRBJ1-5; TRBD1 might be the D (5 bases). This CDR3 has 12 residues. Trimming left V 5 bases short and J 5 bases short, with 7 bases between. This CDR3 is CASSRQYQPQHF. CDR3 in DNA: TGTGCCAGCAGTCGACAGTATCAGCCCCAGCATTTT.

This clone was seen only once. The J gene is TRBJ2-1, the V gene TRBV3-1 (or the pseudogene TRBV3-2); 7 nucleotides match TRBD1. V was pared by 6 bases and J by 0 bases, with 5 bases of the junction left unmatched. CDR1 LGHDT and CDR2 YNNKEL come from the germline V gene (reference sequence). The CDR3 covers 15 residues. CDR3 sequence (DNA): TGTGCCAGCAGTGACAGGGTTTTCTCCTACAATGAGCAGTTCTTC. It encodes CASSDRVFSYNEQFF.

This chain links TRBV7-9 with TRBJ2-7; D unclear. V dropped 5 bases and J dropped 6 bases, with 8 bases sitting between them. Germline V gene lookup returns CDR1 SEHNR and CDR2 FQNEAQ (reference sequence). The CDR3 totals 11 residues. In DNA form, the CDR3 reads TGTGCCAGCAGCCTTTGGAGCGAGCAGTACTTC. Its protein is CASSLWSEQYF.

The chain recombines TRBV7-9 with TRBJ1-5; TRBD1 matches 7 bases. Germline loops: CDR1 SEHNR, CDR2 FQNEAQ (reference sequence). This CDR3 spans 13 amino acids. Germline trimming cut 5 bases from V and 5 bases from J; bases unmatched to any gene: 3. CDR3 sequence reads: CASSDRADQPQHF. CDR3 DNA sequence: TGTGCCAGCAGCGACAGGGCCGATCAGCCCCAGCATTTT.

The CDR3 loop reads CASRPGQPNTEAFF. As DNA, the CDR3 is TGCGCCAGCAGGCCGGGACAGCCGAACACTGAAGCTTTCTTT. V usage is TRBV5-1 and J usage is TRBJ1-1; 7 nucleotides line up with TRBD1. Germline trimming cut 5 bases from V and 1 base from J; bases unmatched to any gene: 5. Germline CDR1 SGHRS, CDR2 YFSETQ. This CDR3 has 14 amino acids. Supplemented by reference TRBV5-1 and TRBJ1-1, the full variable domain reads KAGVTQTPRYLIKTRGQQVTLSCSPISGHRSVSWYQQTPGQGLQFLFEYFSETQRNKGNFPGRFSGRQFSNSRSEMNVSTLELGDSALYLCASRPGQPNTEAFFGQGTRLTVV.

The chain uses TRBV11-3 and TRBJ2-2, with 7 bases identical to TRBD1. V trimming: 4 bases; J trimming: 4 bases; junction bases outside the gene matches: 6. This CDR3 is 15 amino acids long. CDR1 SGHNT and CDR2 YENEEA come from the germline V gene. In DNA, the CDR3 is TGTGCCAGCAGCTACAGGGGAGAGTTCACCGGGGAGCTGTTTTTT. It yields the protein CASSYRGEFTGELFF.

This chain links TRBV5-6 with TRBJ2-3; TRBD1 is a possible D gene (5 bases). This CDR3 spans 16 amino acids. V was pared by 4 bases and J by 4 bases, with 19 bases between. The germline gives CDR1 SGHDT, CDR2 YYEEEE. The CDR3 sequence is CASSESGTGSADTQYF. As DNA, the CDR3 is TGTGCCAGCAGCGAGAGTGGTACAGGATCCGCAGATACGCAGTATTTT. The whole variable domain, filled in from reference TRBV5-6 and TRBJ2-3, reads DAGVTQSPTHLIKTRGQQVTLRCSPKSGHDTVSWYQQALGQGPQFIFQYYEEEERQRGNFPDRFSGHQFPNYSSELNVNALLLGDSALYLCASSESGTGSADTQYFGPGTRLTVL.

The chain has TRBV4-3 and TRBJ2-1; TRBD1 agrees at 8 bases. The CDR3 spans 17 residues. CDR1 LGHNA and CDR2 YSLEER come from the germline V gene. Trimming removed 4 bases from V and 3 bases from J; junction bases left unmatched: 11. The CDR3 DNA is TGCGCCAGCAGCCCCCTCGAAACCGGGACAGGCTACAATGAGCAGTTCTTC. Translation gives CASSPLETGTGYNEQFF.

The V and J genes are TRBV27 and TRBJ2-1; TRBD2 aligns across 7 bases. The CDR3 consists of 15 residues. The germline gives CDR1 MNHEY, CDR2 SMNVEV (reference sequence). The V segment lost 4 bases and the J segment 0 bases; nucleotides outside the gene matches: 3. This chain's CDR3 is CASSSGGGSYNEQFF. CDR3 nucleotides: TGTGCCAGCAGTTCAGGCGGGGGCTCCTACAATGAGCAGTTCTTC.

The rearrangement links TRBV5-1 to TRBJ1-5, with D maybe TRBD1 (6 bases). The CDR3 loop spans 15 amino acids. Germline loops: CDR1 SGHRS, CDR2 YFSETQ. V gave up 1 base and J gave up 7 bases, with 15 bases separating them. The CDR3 region is CASSLTGSQGQPQHF. CDR3 in DNA: TGCGCCAGCAGCTTGACAGGGAGCCAGGGACAGCCCCAGCATTTT.

The rearrangement joins TRBV27 to TRBJ1-1; 7 positions agree with TRBD1. CDR1 is MNHEY and CDR2 is SMNVEV in the germline V gene (reference sequence). CDR3 length equals 14 residues. Trimming at V came to 7 bases and at J to 3 bases, leaving 8 bases not matched to a gene. The CDR3 nucleotides read TGTGCCAGCAAGGTCGGGGGACAGCACACTGAAGCTTTCTTT. It specifies CASKVGGQHTEAFF.

The chain recombines TRBV9 with TRBJ2-7; TRBD2 matches at 10 bases. Germline V gives CDR1 SGDLS, CDR2 YYNGEE. This CDR3 region has 15 residues. The junction had 4 bases not matched to a gene; V was cut back by 4 bases and J by 0 bases. As DNA, the CDR3 is TGTGCCAGCAGCCCTCCTAGCGGGGGCTCCTACGAGCAGTACTTC. The encoded protein is CASSPPSGGSYEQYF.

The chain links TRBV2 to TRBJ1-5; 7 nucleotides match TRBD1. The CDR3 has 14 amino acids. CDR1 SNHLY and CDR2 FYNNEI come from the germline V gene. V lost 3 bases and J lost 5; bases outside the gene matches: 4. The CDR3 loop reads CASSDRGIYQPQHF. CDR3 bases: TGTGCCAGCAGTGACAGGGGGATATATCAGCCCCAGCATTTT. Full variable domain (rest looked up from reference TRBV2 and TRBJ1-5): EPEVTQTPSHQVTQMGQEVILRCVPISNHLYFYWYRQILGQKVEFLVSFYNNEISEKSEIFDDQFSVERPDGSNFTLKIRSTKLEDSAMYFCASSDRGIYQPQHFGDGTRLSIL.

V and J are TRBV7-9 and TRBJ2-1, with 12 bases aligning to TRBD2. CDR3 size: 17 residues. J lost 4 bases, V lost 5 bases, and 9 bases had no gene match. Germline CDR1 reads SEHNR; CDR2 reads FQNEAQ (reference sequence). The CDR3 reads CASSPRLAGDIYNEQFF. CDR3 nucleotide sequence: TGTGCCAGCAGCCCTCGACTAGCGGGAGATATTTACAATGAGCAGTTCTTC.

As concerns this clone: The same CDR3 is also encoded by other DNA sequences in this sample. The V gene is TRBV19, the J gene TRBJ2-2; D gene ambiguous. Germline V lookup: CDR1 LNHDA, CDR2 SQIVND (reference sequence). The germline V and J ends were trimmed by 4 bases and 3 bases, with 3 bases remaining between them. The CDR3 sequence is 12 residues long. Here the CDR3 DNA reads TGTGCCAGTAGTAGAGACACCGGGGAGCTGTTTTTT. Amino acids: CASSRDTGELFF.

The chain links TRBV7-3 to TRBJ1-2; 8 bases align to TRBD1. Germline values: CDR1 SGHTA, CDR2 FQGTGA. The V and J ends lost 5 bases and 4 bases, in that order; junction bases with no gene match: 9. The CDR3 is 15 amino acids. CDR3 in amino acids: CASSPGTGDTYGYTF. The CDR3 nucleotides are TGTGCCAGCAGCCCCGGGACAGGCGACACCTATGGCTACACCTTC.

This clone was counted a single time. The chain uses TRBV9 and TRBJ2-7, with a tentative D call TRBD2 (5 bases). This CDR3 is 15 amino acids long. Germline CDR1 SGDLS, CDR2 YYNGEE. The germline V and J ends were trimmed by 2 bases and 7 bases, with 19 bases remaining between them. The CDR3 sequence: CASSVGSERVGEQYF. CDR3 DNA: TGTGCCAGCAGCGTGGGTTCGGAGAGGGTGGGTGAGCAGTACTTC.

J is TRBJ2-1 and V is TRBV5-1; 8 bases align to TRBD1. CDR1 and CDR2 (germline): SGHRS, YFSETQ. The CDR3 has 14 residues. The trim removed 4 bases at V and 5 bases at J, leaving 5 bases unmatched. The CDR3 protein is CASSVGDRHNEQFF. The DNA of the CDR3 is TGCGCCAGCAGCGTTGGGGACAGGCACAATGAGCAGTTCTTC.

The chain links TRBV27 to TRBJ1-2, with D maybe TRBD1 (5 bases). Germline CDR1 is MNHEY and CDR2 is SMNVEV (reference sequence). CDR3 length: 13 amino acids. V was pared by 3 bases and J by 4 bases, with 9 bases between. CDR3: CASSFDQGYGYTF. The DNA for the CDR3 is TGTGCCAGCAGTTTCGACCAGGGCTATGGCTACACCTTC.

The chain has TRBV7-8 and TRBJ2-1, with 12 bases fitting TRBD2. CDR1 and CDR2 from the germline V gene are SGHVS and FQNEAQ. This CDR3 spans 19 amino acids. Losses at the gene ends were 2 bases for V and 3 bases for J; bases not matched to a gene: 11. In nucleotides, the CDR3 is TGTGCCAGCAGCTTACGTCGACTAGCGGGAGTTGTTGTCTACAATGAGCAGTTCTTC. Translation: CASSLRRLAGVVVYNEQFF.

The chain is built from TRBV5-6 and TRBJ2-7; tentatively, D is TRBD1 (6 bases). The CDR3 consists of 15 residues. Germline V gene data show CDR1 as SGHDT and CDR2 as YYEEEE. The V end lost 0 bases, the J end lost 1 base, and 11 bases lay between the germline ends. The CDR3 bases are TGTGCCAGCAGCTTGGTGCAGGGGCAGTCCTACGAGCAGTACTTC. Translated, it gives CASSLVQGQSYEQYF. The whole variable domain, remainder taken from reference TRBV5-6 and TRBJ2-7, is DAGVTQSPTHLIKTRGQQVTLRCSPKSGHDTVSWYQQALGQGPQFIFQYYEEEERQRGNFPDRFSGHQFPNYSSELNVNALLLGDSALYLCASSLVQGQSYEQYFGPGTRLTVT.

The rearrangement uses TRBV11-2 and TRBJ2-2; a weak D match, TRBD1 (5 bases). The V and J ends lost 5 bases and 2 bases respectively, with 18 bases between them. Germline-derived CDR1 and CDR2 are SGHAT and FQNNGV. This CDR3 is 17 amino acids long. The CDR3, as DNA: TGTGCCAGCAGCCCTAGGGGTGGCGTACACAACACCGGGGAGCTGTTTTTT. This codes for CASSPRGGVHNTGELFF.

This clone was detected once. V gene TRBV6-5 combines with J gene TRBJ2-7; possible D gene TRBD1, 6 bases. V dropped 7 bases and J dropped 7 bases, with 17 bases sitting between them. Germline CDR1 and CDR2: MNHEY and SVGAGI. The CDR3 runs to 13 residues. CDR3 residues: CASIMRGLEEQYF. The CDR3 DNA sequence: TGTGCCAGCATAATGAGGGGGTTGGAGGAGCAGTACTTC.

V gene TRBV7-6 combines with J gene TRBJ1-1; 7 nucleotides match TRBD1. Germline trimming cut 5 bases from V and 7 bases from J; bases unmatched to any gene: 13. Germline values: CDR1 SGHVS, CDR2 FNYEAQ. This CDR3 region has 15 residues. CDR3 in amino acids: CASSPVGQLNHEAFF. The CDR3, as DNA: TGTGCCAGCAGCCCCGTGGGACAGCTAAATCATGAAGCTTTCTTT.

V is TRBV27 and J is TRBJ2-3; maybe TRBD2 (5 bases). The CDR3 has 16 amino acids. Trimming removed 5 bases at V and 0 bases at J, with 15 bases between. The germline gives CDR1 MNHEY, CDR2 SMNVEV (reference sequence). The CDR3 region has the DNA TGTGCCAGCAGTCCCCGCCCGGGGTCTAGCACAGATACGCAGTATTTT. It specifies CASSPRPGSSTDTQYF.

This rearrangement joins TRBV14 to TRBJ1-5; D is uncertain. V lost 2 bases and J lost 4, with 3 bases in between. The CDR3 has 12 amino acids. From germline, CDR1 is SGHDN and CDR2 FVKESK. The CDR3 DNA reads as TGTGCCAGCAGCCAACTGAATCAGCCCCAGCATTTT. Residues: CASSQLNQPQHF.

The V call is TRBV6-2 or TRBV6-3, the J call TRBJ2-7, with 11 bases identical to TRBD2. V trimming: 2 bases; J trimming: 6 bases; junction bases outside the gene matches: 6. Germline CDR1 is MNHEY and CDR2 is SVGEGT. There are 15 residues in the CDR3. The CDR3 nucleotides read TGTGCCAGCAGTTACGGGACTAGCGGTACTGGCGAGCAGTACTTC. This sequence encodes CASSYGTSGTGEQYF.

The chain employs TRBV10-3 and TRBJ2-1; TRBD1 aligns across 10 bases. CDR1 and CDR2 from the germline V gene are ENHRY and SYGVKD. V shed 10 bases and J 9 bases; nucleotides not matched to a gene: 9. The CDR3 consists of 13 residues. The CDR3 region is CATTGTGVGEQFF. DNA of the CDR3: TGTGCCACAACAGGGACAGGGGTGGGTGAGCAGTTCTTC.